A single sample is the source of the 24 T cell receptor beta chains below, sequenced in a study of response to subunit inactivated influenza vaccine. MiXCR was run by TCRdb on the RT-PCR reads, yielding one entry per CDR3 protein. Of some 550,000 distinct CDR3 sequences in the sample, less than 25% are singletons; the top ten hold approximately 3%. The same data also contributed to another study, on T cells expressing NK-cell markers. That report notes: Libraries used 5'RACE template switching adding universal primer site and UMIs.

The input for sequencing was CD4+ T cells sorted from PBMCs, taken 12 days after vaccination. Receptor source: a man in his fifties or sixties who received an inactivated influenza vaccine.

This clonotype was detected ten times or more. The chain has TRBV4-1 and TRBJ2-7; 11 bases agree with TRBD1. The germline V gene encodes CDR1 MGHRA and CDR2 YSYEKL. The CDR3 has 15 amino acids. V gave up 1 base and J gave up 4 bases; unmatched junction bases: 3. The CDR3 region is CASSQAGTGGYEQYF. The CDR3 nucleotides read TGCGCCAGCAGCCAAGCCGGGACAGGGGGGTACGAGCAGTACTTC.

A few counts support this clonotype. The V gene is TRBV4-2, the J gene TRBJ2-3; D possibly corresponds to TRBD1 (7 bases). Germline CDR1 LGHNA, CDR2 YNFKEQ. V was pared by 0 bases and J by 5 bases, with 12 bases between. The length of the CDR3 is 15 residues. This CDR3 reads CASSQDRQGGDTQYF. As DNA, the CDR3 is TGTGCCAGCAGCCAAGATAGGCAGGGGGGAGATACGCAGTATTTT.

This clonotype was picked up many times. The chain couples TRBV5-1 to TRBJ2-2, with D tentatively TRBD1 (6 bases). V lost 0 bases and J 5 bases, leaving 8 bases between the germline ends. This CDR3 is built from 14 residues. Germline V CDR1 and CDR2: SGHRS, YFSETQ. DNA for the CDR3: TGCGCCAGCAGCTTGGCCCAGGGGACCGGGGAGCTGTTTTTT. It encodes CASSLAQGTGELFF.

At least ten counts were recorded for this clonotype. V and J are TRBV11-2 and TRBJ2-3; D is unclear. V lost 5 bases to trimming and J lost 2 bases, with 14 bases between them. This CDR3 contains 15 residues. Germline CDR1 and CDR2: SGHAT and FQNNGV. The CDR3 coding sequence is TGTGCCAGCAGCGCAGGCGGCGTACTCACAGATACGCAGTATTTT. Protein sequence: CASSAGGVLTDTQYF.

This chain links TRBV12-3 or TRBV12-4 with TRBJ2-7; D is perhaps TRBD1 (6 bases). V was pared by 3 bases and J by 2 bases, with 14 bases between. The CDR3 consists of 15 residues. Written as DNA, the CDR3 is TGTGCCAGCAGTTTCGGGACATCCCCAGCCTACGAGCAGTACTTC. It specifies CASSFGTSPAYEQYF.

The chain has TRBV24-1 and TRBJ2-5; 9 bases map to TRBD1. Looked up from germline, CDR1 is KGHDR and CDR2 is SFDVKD. J lost 6 bases, V lost 3 bases, and 7 bases had no gene match. CDR3 length equals 15 residues. The CDR3 loop is CATSDPQTGGKTQYF. DNA for the CDR3: TGTGCCACCAGTGATCCGCAAACAGGGGGCAAGACCCAGTACTTC.

This clonotype was seen only a few times. This chain connects TRBV4-1 to TRBJ1-6; D is ambiguous. This CDR3 spans 14 amino acids. The V and J ends lost 0 bases and 8 bases respectively, with 8 bases between them. Per the germline V gene, CDR1 is MGHRA and CDR2 is YSYEKL. The CDR3 coding sequence is TGCGCCAGCAGCCAAGAGGAGGGCTATTCACCCCTCCACTTT. Protein sequence: CASSQEEGYSPLHF.

The V call is TRBV5-1, the J call TRBJ2-6, with a possible D match to TRBD2 (5 bases). CDR1 SGHRS and CDR2 YFSETQ come from the germline V gene. The CDR3 spans 19 residues. V lost 3 bases, J lost 1 base, and 20 bases lay in between. The CDR3 sequence is CASSSTGVTFTSGANVLTF. The CDR3 bases are TGCGCCAGCAGCTCCACCGGGGTAACCTTTACGTCTGGGGCCAACGTCCTGACTTTC. The variable domain in full, with the rest retrieved from reference TRBV5-1 and TRBJ2-6, is KAGVTQTPRYLIKTRGQQVTLSCSPISGHRSVSWYQQTPGQGLQFLFEYFSETQRNKGNFPGRFSGRQFSNSRSEMNVSTLELGDSALYLCASSSTGVTFTSGANVLTFGAGSRLTVL.

The rearrangement links TRBV24-1 to TRBJ2-2; 9 bases match TRBD1. Germline-derived CDR1 and CDR2 are KGHDR and SFDVKD. There are 16 residues in the CDR3. V lost 2 bases, J lost 6 bases, and 6 bases stayed unmatched. The CDR3 here is CATSDSRQGESGELFF. The DNA for the CDR3 is TGTGCCACCAGTGATTCGCGACAGGGGGAATCCGGGGAGCTGTTTTTT.

The genes are TRBV20-1 and TRBJ1-4; possibly TRBD1 for D (5 bases). Germline V gene lookup returns CDR1 DFQATT and CDR2 SNEGSKA (reference sequence). Trimming shortened V by 6 bases and J by 0 bases, and 11 bases separated the two germline ends. The CDR3 sequence is 14 residues long. CDR3 sequence reads: CSAWGRTTNEKLFF. The DNA of the CDR3 is TGCAGTGCCTGGGGGAGAACAACTAATGAAAAACTGTTTTTT.

This clonotype occurred a few times. This chain uses TRBV7-2 with TRBJ2-1, with 13 positions matching TRBD2. Germline V gene lookup returns CDR1 SGHTA and CDR2 FQGNSA. The trim removed 5 bases at V and 7 bases at J, leaving 5 bases unmatched. The CDR3 length is 15 residues. CDR3 nucleotide sequence: TGTGCCAGCAGCCCACTAGCGGGGGGGTCAAATGAGCAGTTCTTC. Its protein product is CASSPLAGGSNEQFF.

This clonotype was picked up a small number of times. V usage is TRBV28 and J usage is TRBJ2-1, with D possibly TRBD2 on 5 matching bases. The V gene lost 4 bases and the J gene lost 0 bases, with 10 bases spanning the gap. The germline CDR1 and CDR2 sequences are MDHEN and SYDVKM. CDR3 length: 15 amino acids. The CDR3 bases are TGTGCCAGCAGTTCGGGATTCTACTCCTACAATGAGCAGTTCTTC. Translation gives CASSSGFYSYNEQFF.

The chain couples TRBV5-1 to TRBJ1-4, with D uncertain. CDR1 SGHRS and CDR2 YFSETQ come from the germline V gene. Trimming left V 0 bases short and J 0 bases short, with 6 bases between. There are 15 residues in the CDR3. The CDR3 here is CASSLDGATNEKLFF. CDR3 coding DNA: TGCGCCAGCAGCTTGGACGGAGCAACTAATGAAAAACTGTTTTTT. Looking up the rest from reference TRBV5-1 and TRBJ1-4 gives the full variable domain: KAGVTQTPRYLIKTRGQQVTLSCSPISGHRSVSWYQQTPGQGLQFLFEYFSETQRNKGNFPGRFSGRQFSNSRSEMNVSTLELGDSALYLCASSLDGATNEKLFFGSGTQLSVL.

The genes are TRBV14 and TRBJ2-1; weak D call: TRBD1 (5 bases). Looked up from germline, CDR1 is SGHDN and CDR2 is FVKESK. Between the trimmed V and J ends, which lost 0 bases and 7 bases, there was a span of 13 bases. This CDR3 region has 15 residues. In DNA form, the CDR3 reads TGTGCCAGCAGCCAAGATGTCGGCAGGGTGAATGAGCAGTTCTTC. Its protein is CASSQDVGRVNEQFF.

This clonotype was recorded at least ten times. This chain links TRBV5-1 with TRBJ2-3; maybe TRBD1 (5 bases). The V end lost 2 bases, the J end lost 6 bases, and 10 bases lay between the germline ends. Germline values: CDR1 SGHRS, CDR2 YFSETQ. The CDR3 is made up of 13 amino acids. CDR3 in amino acids: CASSFQGRDTQYF. The CDR3 DNA sequence: TGCGCCAGCAGCTTTCAGGGCCGGGATACGCAGTATTTT.

This clonotype was found a few times. The chain employs TRBV6-6 and TRBJ1-1; D is unclear. CDR3 size: 12 residues. Germline V gene lookup returns CDR1 MNHNY and CDR2 SVGAGI (reference sequence). V shed 0 bases and J shed 1 base, with 0 bases lying between them. CDR3 loop: CASSYSNTEAFF. CDR3 in DNA: TGTGCCAGCAGTTACTCGAACACTGAAGCTTTCTTT.

The chain links TRBV20-1 to TRBJ1-6, with D uncertain. Germline V gene lookup returns CDR1 DFQATT and CDR2 SNEGSKA (reference sequence). The CDR3 runs to 13 residues. Trimming removed 7 bases at V and 8 bases at J, with 15 bases between. The CDR3 reads CSVLDGPHSPLHF. CDR3 bases: TGCAGTGTTTTAGACGGACCCCATTCACCCCTCCACTTT.

This clonotype was counted only a few times. V gene TRBV20-1 combines with J gene TRBJ1-5, with a weak D call TRBD1 (6 bases). Germline V gene data show CDR1 as DFQATT and CDR2 as SNEGSKA (reference sequence). The CDR3 is made up of 14 amino acids. V shed 0 bases and J shed 2 bases, with 8 bases lying between them. In DNA form, the CDR3 reads TGCAGTGCTAGAGAACAGGGTCGCAATCAGCCCCAGCATTTT. It codes for CSAREQGRNQPQHF.

In its sample, this clonotype was seen a few times. One end of the junction varies from germline; a read error may be responsible. The V call is TRBV11-1, the J call TRBJ2-1; 14 bases fit TRBD2. Germline CDR1 reads SGHAT; CDR2 reads FQDESV (reference sequence). The CDR3 is made up of 14 amino acids. CDR3: CASSLDGTSGSPLF. In DNA form, the CDR3 reads TGTGCCAGCAGCTTAGATGGGACTAGCGGGAGCCCGCTCTTC. Based on the CDR3 plus reference TRBV11-1 and TRBJ2-1, the full variable domain is EAEVAQSPRYKITEKSQAVAFWCDPISGHATLYWYRQILGQGPELLVQFQDESVVDDSQLPKDRFSAERLKGVDSTLKIQPAELGDSAMYLCASSLDGTSGSPLFGPGTRLTVL.

This rearrangement joins TRBV28 to TRBJ2-5; no reliable D call. Germline CDR1 is MDHEN and CDR2 is SYDVKM. With 6 bases removed from V and 6 bases from J, the gap between germline ends came to 17 bases. The CDR3 is made up of 14 amino acids. The CDR3 protein is CASSLRLIPKTQYF. CDR3 DNA sequence: TGTGCCAGCAGCCTCAGGCTAATCCCAAAGACCCAGTACTTC.

There are a few counts of this clonotype. The chain carries TRBV7-9 and TRBJ2-3; D uncertain. This CDR3 is built from 16 residues. Trimming stripped 4 bases from V and 0 bases from J, with 14 bases between. CDR1 and CDR2 (germline): SEHNR, FQNEAQ (reference sequence). The CDR3 reads CASSSGPTPSTDTQYF. In DNA form, the CDR3 reads TGTGCCAGCAGCTCCGGACCCACCCCCAGCACAGATACGCAGTATTTT.

This clonotype was seen more than once but under ten times. The genes are TRBV20-1 and TRBJ2-3; 7 positions agree with TRBD2. Germline loops: CDR1 DFQATT, CDR2 SNEGSKA (reference sequence). The CDR3 sequence is 16 residues long. V lost 0 bases and J lost 2; bases outside the gene matches: 8. The CDR3 nucleotides read TGCAGTGCTAGAGATTTTCGGGGGGAACACACAGATACGCAGTATTTT. This gives the protein CSARDFRGEHTDTQYF.

This chain connects TRBV5-1 to TRBJ2-5; TRBD2 agrees at 9 bases. V lost 0 bases to trimming and J lost 5 bases; unmatched junction nucleotides: 8. This CDR3 region has 16 residues. Germline V gene sequence: CDR1 SGHRS, CDR2 YFSETQ. The CDR3 spells CASSLGTSVGLETQYF. CDR3 coding DNA: TGCGCCAGCAGCTTGGGGACTAGCGTGGGGTTGGAGACCCAGTACTTC.

V gene TRBV5-1 combines with J gene TRBJ2-7; D may be TRBD1 (6 bases). The CDR3 sequence is 16 residues long. Germline CDR1 SGHRS, CDR2 YFSETQ. The V and J ends lost 4 bases and 3 bases respectively, with 20 bases between them. CDR3 coding DNA: TGCGCCAGCAGCAGACCGGGACACTCGCCGTTCTACGAGCAGTACTTC. This sequence encodes CASSRPGHSPFYEQYF.